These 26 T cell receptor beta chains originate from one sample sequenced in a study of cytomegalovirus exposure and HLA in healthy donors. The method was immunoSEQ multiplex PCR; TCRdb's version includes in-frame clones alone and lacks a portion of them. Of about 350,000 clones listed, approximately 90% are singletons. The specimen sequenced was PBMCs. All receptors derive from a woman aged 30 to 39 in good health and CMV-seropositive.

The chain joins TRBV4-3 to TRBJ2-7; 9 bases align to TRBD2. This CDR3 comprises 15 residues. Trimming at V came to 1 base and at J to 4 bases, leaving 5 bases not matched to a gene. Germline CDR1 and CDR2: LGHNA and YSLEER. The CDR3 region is CASSQVAGAIYEQYF. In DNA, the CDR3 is TGCGCCAGCAGCCAAGTAGCGGGGGCCATTTACGAGCAGTACTTC.

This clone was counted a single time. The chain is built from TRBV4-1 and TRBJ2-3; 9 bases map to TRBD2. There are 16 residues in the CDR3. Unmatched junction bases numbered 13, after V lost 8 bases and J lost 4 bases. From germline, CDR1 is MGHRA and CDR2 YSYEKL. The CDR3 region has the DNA TGCGCCAGCTCCCCCGGGGCGGGGGGGCCAGCAGATACGCAGTATTTT. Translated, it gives CASSPGAGGPADTQYF.

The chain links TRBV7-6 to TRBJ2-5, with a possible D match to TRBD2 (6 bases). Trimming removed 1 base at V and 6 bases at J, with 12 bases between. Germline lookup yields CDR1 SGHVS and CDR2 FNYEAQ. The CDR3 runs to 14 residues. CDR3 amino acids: CASSLVEGSKTQYF. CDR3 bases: TGTGCCAGCAGCTTAGTGGAGGGTTCGAAGACCCAGTACTTC.

CDR3 nucleotides: TGTGCCTGGAGTGTAGTTGGGGCCGGACCTTCCTATGGCTACACCTTC. Amino acids: CAWSVVGAGPSYGYTF. The chain carries TRBV30 and TRBJ1-2, with D perhaps TRBD1 (5 bases). The germline CDR1 and CDR2 sequences are GTSNPN and SVGIG (reference sequence). The CDR3 covers 16 residues. Trimming cost V 0 bases and J 4 bases, with 18 bases left between them.

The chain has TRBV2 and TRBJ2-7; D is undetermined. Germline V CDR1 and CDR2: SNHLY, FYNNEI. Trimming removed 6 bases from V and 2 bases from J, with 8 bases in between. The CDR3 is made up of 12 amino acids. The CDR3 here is CASRRDTYEQYF. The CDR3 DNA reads TGTGCCAGCAGACGCGACACCTACGAGCAGTACTTC.

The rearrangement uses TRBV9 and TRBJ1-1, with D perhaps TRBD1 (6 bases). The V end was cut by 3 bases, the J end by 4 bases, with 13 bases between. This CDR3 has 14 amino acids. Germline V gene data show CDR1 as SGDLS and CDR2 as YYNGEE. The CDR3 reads CASSAGDEGTEAFF. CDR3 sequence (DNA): TGTGCCAGCAGCGCAGGGGATGAGGGCACTGAAGCTTTCTTT.

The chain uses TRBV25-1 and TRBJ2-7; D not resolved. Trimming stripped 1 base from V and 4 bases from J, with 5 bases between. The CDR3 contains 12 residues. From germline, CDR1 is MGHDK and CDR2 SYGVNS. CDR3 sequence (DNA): TGTGCCAGCAGTGAATCTTTTTACGAGCAGTACTTC. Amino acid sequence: CASSESFYEQYF.

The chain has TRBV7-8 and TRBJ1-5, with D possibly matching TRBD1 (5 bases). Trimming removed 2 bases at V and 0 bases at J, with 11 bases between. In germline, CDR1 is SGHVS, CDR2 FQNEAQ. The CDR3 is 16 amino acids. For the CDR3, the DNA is TGTGCCAGCAGCTTAAACTTGGGGCTTAGCAATCAGCCCCAGCATTTT. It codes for CASSLNLGLSNQPQHF.

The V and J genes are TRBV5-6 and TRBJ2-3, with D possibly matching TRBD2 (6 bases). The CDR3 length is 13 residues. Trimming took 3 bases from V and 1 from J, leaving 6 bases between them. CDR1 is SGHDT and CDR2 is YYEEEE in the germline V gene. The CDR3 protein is CASSSGGTDTQYF. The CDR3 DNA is TGTGCCAGCAGCTCGGGAGGCACAGATACGCAGTATTTT.

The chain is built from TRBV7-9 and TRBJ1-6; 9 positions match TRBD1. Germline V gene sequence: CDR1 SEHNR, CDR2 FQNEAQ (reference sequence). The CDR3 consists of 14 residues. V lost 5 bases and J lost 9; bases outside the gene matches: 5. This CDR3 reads CASSIQGAGSPLHF. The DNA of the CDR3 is TGTGCCAGCAGCATACAGGGGGCTGGTTCACCCCTCCACTTT. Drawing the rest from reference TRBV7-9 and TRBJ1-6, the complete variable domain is DTGVSQNPRHKITKRGQNVTFRCDPISEHNRLYWYRQTLGQGPEFLTYFQNEAQLEKSRLLSDRFSAERPKGSFSTLEIQRTEQGDSAMYLCASSIQGAGSPLHFGNGTRLTVT.

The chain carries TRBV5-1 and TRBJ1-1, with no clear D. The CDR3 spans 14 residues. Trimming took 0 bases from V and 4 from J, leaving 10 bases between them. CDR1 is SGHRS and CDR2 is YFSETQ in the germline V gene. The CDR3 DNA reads TGCGCCAGCAGCTTGGCGGCTCCGAGCACTGAAGCTTTCTTT. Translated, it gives CASSLAAPSTEAFF. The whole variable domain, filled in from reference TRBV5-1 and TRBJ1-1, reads KAGVTQTPRYLIKTRGQQVTLSCSPISGHRSVSWYQQTPGQGLQFLFEYFSETQRNKGNFPGRFSGRQFSNSRSEMNVSTLELGDSALYLCASSLAAPSTEAFFGQGTRLTVV.

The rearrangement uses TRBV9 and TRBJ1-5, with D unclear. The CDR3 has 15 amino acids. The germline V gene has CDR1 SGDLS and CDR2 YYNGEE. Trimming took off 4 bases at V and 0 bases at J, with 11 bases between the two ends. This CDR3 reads CASSLNEYSNQPQHF. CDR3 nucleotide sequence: TGTGCCAGCAGCTTGAACGAATATAGCAATCAGCCCCAGCATTTT.

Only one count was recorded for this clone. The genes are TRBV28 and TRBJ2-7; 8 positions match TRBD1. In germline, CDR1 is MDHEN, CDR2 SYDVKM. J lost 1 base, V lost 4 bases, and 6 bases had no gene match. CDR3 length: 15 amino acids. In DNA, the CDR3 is TGTGCCAGCAGTTCCCCCGGGACAGGATCCTACGAGCAGTACTTC. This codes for CASSSPGTGSYEQYF.

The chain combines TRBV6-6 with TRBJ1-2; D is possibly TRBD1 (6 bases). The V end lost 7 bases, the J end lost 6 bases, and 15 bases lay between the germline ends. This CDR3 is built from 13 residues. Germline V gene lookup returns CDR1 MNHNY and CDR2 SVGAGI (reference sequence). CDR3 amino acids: CASTTGKMDGYTF. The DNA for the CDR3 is TGTGCCAGCACCACAGGGAAGATGGATGGCTACACCTTC.

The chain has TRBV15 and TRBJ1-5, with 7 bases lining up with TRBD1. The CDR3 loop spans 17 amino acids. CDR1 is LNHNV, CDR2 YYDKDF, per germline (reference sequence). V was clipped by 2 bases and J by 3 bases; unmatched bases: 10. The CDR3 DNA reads TGTGCCACCAGCAGAACCTGGGACAGCGACTACAATCAGCCCCAGCATTTT. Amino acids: CATSRTWDSDYNQPQHF.

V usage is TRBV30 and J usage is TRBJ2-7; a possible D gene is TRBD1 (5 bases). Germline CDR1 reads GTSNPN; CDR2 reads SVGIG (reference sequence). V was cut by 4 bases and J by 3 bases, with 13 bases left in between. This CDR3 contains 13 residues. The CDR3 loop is CAWNRQSNYEQYF. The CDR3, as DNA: TGTGCCTGGAATAGACAGTCCAACTACGAGCAGTACTTC.

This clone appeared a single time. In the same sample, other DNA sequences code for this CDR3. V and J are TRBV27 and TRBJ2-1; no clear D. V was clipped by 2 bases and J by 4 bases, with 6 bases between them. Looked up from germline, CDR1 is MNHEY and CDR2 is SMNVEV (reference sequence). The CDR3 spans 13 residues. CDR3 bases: TGTGCCAGCAGTTTAGACCTATACAATGAGCAGTTCTTC. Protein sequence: CASSLDLYNEQFF.

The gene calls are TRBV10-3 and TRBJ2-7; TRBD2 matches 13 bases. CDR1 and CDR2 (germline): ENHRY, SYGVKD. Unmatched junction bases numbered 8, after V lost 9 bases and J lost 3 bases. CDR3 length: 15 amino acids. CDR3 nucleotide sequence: TGTGCCATTTTAAGGACTAGCGGGAGAGGCTACGAGCAGTACTTC. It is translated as CAILRTSGRGYEQYF.

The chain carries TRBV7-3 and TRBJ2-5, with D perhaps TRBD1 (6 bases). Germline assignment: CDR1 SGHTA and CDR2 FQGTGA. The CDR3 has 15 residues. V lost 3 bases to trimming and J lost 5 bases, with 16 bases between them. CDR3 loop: CASSFSTGFRETQYF. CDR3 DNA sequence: TGTGCCAGCAGCTTCTCTACAGGGTTTAGGGAGACCCAGTACTTC. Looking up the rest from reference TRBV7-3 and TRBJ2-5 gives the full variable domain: GAGVSQTPSNKVTEKGKYVELRCDPISGHTALYWYRQSLGQGPEFLIYFQGTGAADDSGLPNDRFFAVRPEGSVSTLKIQRTERGDSAVYLCASSFSTGFRETQYFGPGTRLLVL.

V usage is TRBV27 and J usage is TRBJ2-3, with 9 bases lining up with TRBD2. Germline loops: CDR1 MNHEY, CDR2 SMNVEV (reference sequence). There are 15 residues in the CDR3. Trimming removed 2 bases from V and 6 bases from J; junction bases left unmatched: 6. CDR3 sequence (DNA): TGTGCCAGCAGTTTAGAGGCTAGCGGGGTGGATACGCAGTATTTT. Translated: CASSLEASGVDTQYF.

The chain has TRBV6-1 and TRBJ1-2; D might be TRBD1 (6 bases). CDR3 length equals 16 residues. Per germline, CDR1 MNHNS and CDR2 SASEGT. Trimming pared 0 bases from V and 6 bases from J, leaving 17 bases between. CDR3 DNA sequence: TGTGCCAGCAGTGAAGCGTCCCTCCAGGGGAAAGATGGCTACACCTTC. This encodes CASSEASLQGKDGYTF.

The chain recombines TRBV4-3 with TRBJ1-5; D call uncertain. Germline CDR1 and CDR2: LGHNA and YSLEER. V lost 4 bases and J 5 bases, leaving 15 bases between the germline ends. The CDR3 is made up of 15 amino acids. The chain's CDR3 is CASSPRVTEDQPQHF. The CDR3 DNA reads TGCGCCAGCAGCCCCCGGGTAACAGAAGATCAGCCCCAGCATTTT.

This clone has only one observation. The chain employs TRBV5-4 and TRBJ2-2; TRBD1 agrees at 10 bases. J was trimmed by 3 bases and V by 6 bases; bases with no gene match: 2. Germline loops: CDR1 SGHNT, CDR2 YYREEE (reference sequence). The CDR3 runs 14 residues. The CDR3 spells CASTDRGDTGELFF. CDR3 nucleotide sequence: TGTGCCAGCACGGACAGGGGGGACACCGGGGAGCTGTTTTTT. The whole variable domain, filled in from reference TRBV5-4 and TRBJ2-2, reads ETGVTQSPTHLIKTRGQQVTLRCSSQSGHNTVSWYQQALGQGPQFIFQYYREEENGRGNFPPRFSGLQFPNYSSELNVNALELDDSALYLCASTDRGDTGELFFGEGSRLTVL.

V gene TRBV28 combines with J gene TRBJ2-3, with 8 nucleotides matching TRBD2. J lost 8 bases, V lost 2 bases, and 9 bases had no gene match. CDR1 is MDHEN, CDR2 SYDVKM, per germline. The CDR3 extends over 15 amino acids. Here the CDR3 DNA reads TGTGCCAGCAGTTTAAGGGGGACTAGAGCTGGTACGCAGTATTTT. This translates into CASSLRGTRAGTQYF.

This CDR3 reads CASSATGYEQYF. For the CDR3, the DNA is TGTGCCAGCAGTGCGACAGGGTACGAGCAGTACTTC. The chain joins TRBV25-1 to TRBJ2-7; TRBD1 aligns across 7 bases. In germline, CDR1 is MGHDK, CDR2 SYGVNS. The CDR3 is made up of 12 amino acids. Trimming cost V 4 bases and J 4 bases; bases outside gene matches: 1.

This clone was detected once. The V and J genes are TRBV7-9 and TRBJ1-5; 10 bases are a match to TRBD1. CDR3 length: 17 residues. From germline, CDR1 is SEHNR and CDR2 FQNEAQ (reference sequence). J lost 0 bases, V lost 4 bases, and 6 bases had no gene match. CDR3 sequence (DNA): TGTGCCAGCAGCTCCCCGGGACAGGGGCCTAGCAATCAGCCCCAGCATTTT. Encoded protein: CASSSPGQGPSNQPQHF.